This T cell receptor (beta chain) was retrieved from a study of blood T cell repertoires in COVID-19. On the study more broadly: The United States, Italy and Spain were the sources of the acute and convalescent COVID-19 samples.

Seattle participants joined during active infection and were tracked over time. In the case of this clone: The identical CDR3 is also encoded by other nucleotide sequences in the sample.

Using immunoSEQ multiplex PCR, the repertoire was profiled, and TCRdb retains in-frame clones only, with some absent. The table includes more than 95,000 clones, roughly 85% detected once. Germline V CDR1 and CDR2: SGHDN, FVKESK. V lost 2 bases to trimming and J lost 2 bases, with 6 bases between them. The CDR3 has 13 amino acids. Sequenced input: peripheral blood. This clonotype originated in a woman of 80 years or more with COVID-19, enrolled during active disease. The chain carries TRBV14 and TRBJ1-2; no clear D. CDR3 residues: CASSQQTNYGYTF. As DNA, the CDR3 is TGTGCCAGCAGCCAACAGACAAACTATGGCTACACCTTC.